Below, one TCR beta chain is given with its context. The antigen is undetermined. Clones were read by immunoSEQ multiplex PCR, and TCRdb kept only the in-frame ones, dropping some. The sample lists around 30,000 clones, almost 90% occurring once. The CDR3 is 15 amino acids. Germline V CDR1 and CDR2: SEHNR, FQNEAQ (reference sequence). Trimming took 0 bases from V and 3 from J, leaving 8 bases between them. This entry belongs to a study of multiple sclerosis patients with progressive multifocal leukoencephalopathy. Findings of the study overall: Preferential TRBV-TRBJ pairings or common gene usage were not detected at PML.

Time point described: 12 to 13 months of natalizumab therapy. The V and J genes are TRBV7-9 and TRBJ1-4; no firm D call. The clonotype was recovered from a human donor with multiple sclerosis. Sequences were derived from PBMCs, sampled from a patient treated with natalizumab. The CDR3 sequence is CASSLAEVANEKLFF. CDR3 DNA sequence: TGTGCCAGCAGCTTAGCCGAGGTTGCTAATGAAAAACTGTTTTTT.